This T cell receptor beta chain was sequenced in a study of blood T cell repertoires in COVID-19. Across the study: T cells, B-cell-depleted T cells, or PBMCs provided the cDNA or gDNA that served as material.

Profiling relied on immunoSEQ multiplex PCR, and the TCRdb table lists in-frame clones only, not all of them. The repertoire has approximately 390,000 clones, 70% to 90% of them found once; the top ten carry roughly 1.9%. The CDR3 has 16 residues. V lost 5 bases and J 4 bases, leaving 20 bases between the germline ends. Germline CDR1 and CDR2: KGHSH and LQKENI. Material for sequencing was PBMCs or T cells enriched from blood (not recorded which). The TCR originated in a woman between 40 and 50 years old with acute COVID-19. The J gene is TRBJ1-2, the V gene TRBV18, with D possibly TRBD1 on 6 matching bases. This CDR3 reads CASSTRQVGIAYGYTF. CDR3 nucleotides: TGTGCCAGCTCAACTCGACAGGTGGGAATAGCCTATGGCTACACCTTC.